Ten or more counts support the clone carrying this T cell receptor (beta chain). Its antigen is as yet unknown. Samples had at least 7 million PBMCs isolated from them. The authors ran a second PCR of about 6 to 11 cycles using a sample-barcoded 5' primer and a J-beta primer mix. TCRdb redid the calling of the 5' RACE reads with MiXCR, one entry per CDR3 protein. The table records about 1,500,000 distinct CDR3 sequences, roughly 27% of them present only once. Germline V gene lookup returns CDR1 MNHEY and CDR2 SVGAGI. The V end lost 0 bases, the J end lost 6 bases, and 12 bases lay between the germline ends. The CDR3 runs to 14 residues. The data stem from a study of blood T cells in healthy people across ages. Study conclusions and caveats: Diversity of TCR beta correlated strongly with naive T cell percentage.

This TCR was recovered from a woman in her 30s in good health. The sample taken for sequencing was blood. The chain carries TRBV6-5 and TRBJ2-7, with D perhaps TRBD2 (5 bases). The CDR3 is CASSYSTTAAEQYF. CDR3 in DNA: TGTGCCAGCAGTTACTCGACTACGGCTGCCGAGCAGTACTTC.